Listed below are T cell receptor beta chains from one sample, sequenced in a study of early T cells in non-severe SARS-CoV-2 infection. One entry per CDR3 protein results from TCRdb running MiXCR on the 5' RACE reads. The table lists about 30,000 distinct CDR3 sequences, 3.5% to 4.5% of them singletons. The source material was whole blood. The receptors shown here come from an adult who was a healthcare worker with PCR-confirmed SARS-CoV-2 infection or an uninfected control (not recorded which). Each CDR3 is given with its conserved first and last residue. The D gene is left open where the match is weak. Clone size is given for some rows only: seen once, a few or many times, or a class if the clone is expanded.

J gene	clone size	D gene	V gene	CDR3 DNA	CDR3 protein
TRBJ1-4	many	NA	TRBV7-6	TGTGCCAGCAGCTTTGGGCCCGGGAATGAAAAACTGTTTTTT	CASSFGPGNEKLFF
TRBJ2-1	medium-sized	TRBD1	TRBV7-2	TGTGCCAGCAACTTACCGGGACAGCACTACAATGAGCAGTTCTTC	CASNLPGQHYNEQFF
TRBJ1-1	NA	NA	TRBV29-1	TGCGGGGGGCAGGACACTGAAGCTTTCTTT	CGGQDTEAFF
TRBJ1-6	many	TRBD1	TRBV3-1	TGTGCCAGCAGCACGGGACAGGCCCGAGTCAATTCACCCCTCCACTTT	CASSTGQARVNSPLHF
TRBJ1-5	many	NA	TRBV18	TGTGCCAGCTCACCGGGGGTCGTTAATAGCAATCAGCCCCAGCATTTT	CASSPGVVNSNQPQHF
TRBJ2-3	NA	TRBD2	TRBV6-4	TGTGCCAGCAGCCTCCTAGCGGGAGGTAGCACAGATACGCAGTATTTT	CASSLLAGGSTDTQYF
TRBJ1-3	many	NA	TRBV6-1	TGTGCCAGCACCAAAAGATTAGACTCTGGAAACACCATATATTTT	CASTKRLDSGNTIYF
TRBJ1-4	many	TRBD1	TRBV9	TGTGCCAGCAGCGATTCGACAGGGACTAATGAAAAACTGTTTTTT	CASSDSTGTNEKLFF
TRBJ1-1	medium-sized	NA	TRBV15	TGTGCCACCAGGGGTCCGGCTGAAGCTTTCTTT	CATRGPAEAFF
TRBJ1-1	many	TRBD1	TRBV11-2	TGTGCCAGCAGCTCCACACAGGGGGTCGGACCAGGGATGAACACTGAAGCTTTCTTT	CASSSTQGVGPGMNTEAFF
TRBJ1-2	many	NA	TRBV4-1	TGCGCCAGCAGCCAAGATGCCAGCGGGTGGTATGGCTACACCTTC	CASSQDASGWYGYTF
TRBJ1-1	few	NA	TRBV5-1	TGCGCCAGCAGCCCGGGACGGAGCATGAACACTGAAGCTTTCTTT	CASSPGRSMNTEAFF
TRBJ2-7	many	NA	TRBV12-3/TRBV12-4	TGTGCCAGCAAATTAACCGGGACGGGCTACGAGCAGTACTTC	CASKLTGTGYEQYF
TRBJ2-3	few	NA	TRBV25-1	TGTGCCAGCAGTGGGCAGGGAAGCGCAGATACGCAGTATTTT	CASSGQGSADTQYF
TRBJ1-1	many	NA	TRBV29-1	TGCAGCGTTGAAGGGTATCCTGAAGCTTTCTTT	CSVEGYPEAFF
TRBJ2-7	NA	TRBD1	TRBV15	TGTGCCACCAGCATTAGACAGGGGCAAGTCGAGCAGTACTTC	CATSIRQGQVEQYF
TRBJ2-5	many	NA	TRBV12-3/TRBV12-4	TGTGCCAGCAGCAGGAGGGCCCGTGGGGAGACCCAGTACTTC	CASSRRARGETQYF
TRBJ2-3	NA	TRBD1	TRBV5-6	TGTGCCAGCAGCTGGGGGACAGGGGACACAGATACGCAGTATTTT	CASSWGTGDTDTQYF
TRBJ1-1	many	NA	TRBV2	TGTGCCAGCGACGGAGAGGTAACTGAAGCTTTCTTT	CASDGEVTEAFF
TRBJ2-7	many	NA	TRBV4-1	TGCGCCAGCAGCCAAGGGGCAGACCGCAGCTCCTACGAGCAGTACTTC	CASSQGADRSSYEQYF
TRBJ2-2	many	NA	TRBV12-3/TRBV12-4	TGTGCCAGCGCACATGCGAGAACCGGGGAGCTGTTTTTT	CASAHARTGELFF
TRBJ1-2	many	NA	TRBV10-3	TGTGCCATCAGTGAGTCGGAAGACTATGGCTACACCTTC	CAISESEDYGYTF
TRBJ2-2	many	TRBD2	TRBV29-1	TGCAGCGTTGGGTCCGGGACTAGCGGATTCACCGGGGAGCTGTTTTTT	CSVGSGTSGFTGELFF
TRBJ1-5	many	NA	TRBV28	TGTGCCGGAAGCCGGGACATCCAGCCCCAGCATTTT	CAGSRDIQPQHF
TRBJ2-4	many	NA	TRBV12-3/TRBV12-4	TGTGCCAGCACCCAAACCGTCACCAAAAACATTCAGTACTTC	CASTQTVTKNIQYF
TRBJ2-3	many	NA	TRBV3-1	TGTGCCAGCAGCCACCACAAGGGTGAAACGCAGTATTTT	CASSHHKGETQYF
TRBJ2-1	few	NA	TRBV9	TGTGCCAGCAGCGTAGGACAGTTGGCGATCGATGAGCAGTTCTTC	CASSVGQLAIDEQFF
TRBJ2-1	many	NA	TRBV6-1	TGTGCCAGCAGTGAGTATGAGCAGTTCTTC	CASSEYEQFF
TRBJ1-1	many	TRBD1	TRBV12-3/TRBV12-4	TGTGCCAGCAGTCCACAGGGGCCGGCTGAAGCTTTCTTT	CASSPQGPAEAFF
TRBJ1-1	NA	NA	TRBV7-3	TGTGCCAGCAGCACAGGGTTGGGCACTGAAGCTTTCTTT	CASSTGLGTEAFF
TRBJ2-7	many	NA	TRBV28	TGTGCCAGCAGTTTATTCGGGGGAGAGCAGTACTTC	CASSLFGGEQYF
TRBJ2-1	NA	NA	TRBV11-2	TGTGCCAGCAGCCTGCTACGAGGAGTCCGCCTCTATGAGCAGTTCTTC	CASSLLRGVRLYEQFF
TRBJ2-5	NA	TRBD2	TRBV7-8	TGTGCCAGCAGACGGGCTAGCGGGGCATCCTGGGGCCAAGAGACCCAGTACTTC	CASRRASGASWGQETQYF
TRBJ1-1	many	NA	TRBV6-4	TGTGCCAGCAAGGGGGAGGGGATGAACACTGAAGCTTTCTTT	CASKGEGMNTEAFF
TRBJ2-7	few	TRBD1	TRBV3-1	TGTGCCAGCGGAGCCGGACAGGCGGGCGAGCAGTACTTC	CASGAGQAGEQYF
TRBJ2-1	few	TRBD2	TRBV30	TGTGCCTGGAATCTATGGCGGGGGACTCTCTACAATGAGCAGTTCTTC	CAWNLWRGTLYNEQFF
TRBJ1-2	NA	NA	TRBV6-5	TGTGCCAGCAGCAAGGACAGTTCAACCCTATGGGGCTACACCTTC	CASSKDSSTLWGYTF
TRBJ2-1	many	NA	TRBV5-4	TGTGCCAGCAGCTTGTTGGCAGGGGCCTGGAATGAGCAGTTCTTC	CASSLLAGAWNEQFF
TRBJ2-3	few	NA	TRBV10-3	TGTGCCATCAGTGAGTCGCTTGTGGGCGCATCCACAGATACGCAGTATTTT	CAISESLVGASTDTQYF
TRBJ2-3	many	TRBD1	TRBV24-1	TGTGCCGCACAGGGGTCGGGAAGCACAGATACGCAGTATTTT	CAAQGSGSTDTQYF
TRBJ2-2	many	NA	TRBV12-3/TRBV12-4	TGTGCCAGCAGCTACAGGGTGAACACCGGGGAGCTGTTTTTT	CASSYRVNTGELFF
TRBJ2-3	many	NA	TRBV19	TGTGCCAGTAGTATAGAATCGGGGAGACCAGATACGCAGTATTTT	CASSIESGRPDTQYF
TRBJ1-1	few	NA	TRBV3-1	TGTGCCAGCAGCCCAGGTGGGGCGGGCACTGAAGCTTTCTTT	CASSPGGAGTEAFF
TRBJ2-3	many	NA	TRBV7-2	TGTGCCAGCAGCTTTAGTCTAGCGTCGTCCCTAAACACAGATACGCAGTATTTT	CASSFSLASSLNTDTQYF
TRBJ1-2	many	NA	TRBV12-5	TGTGCTAGTGGGAAAGACAGTCCAAACCTCTATGGCTACACCTTC	CASGKDSPNLYGYTF
TRBJ1-6	many	NA	TRBV4-3	TGCGCCAGCAGCCAAGATCCGGACAGCAAGCGGTCACCCCTCCACTTT	CASSQDPDSKRSPLHF
TRBJ1-2	many	TRBD1	TRBV11-1	TGTGCCAGCAGCCCCACCGGACAGGTCTATGGCTACACCTTC	CASSPTGQVYGYTF
TRBJ2-7	few	NA	TRBV21-1	TGTGCCAGCAAAGCAAGAGGGACTAGCGGGATCTACGAGCAGTACTTC	CASKARGTSGIYEQYF
TRBJ1-6	many	TRBD1	TRBV4-1	TGCGCCAGCAGCCAAGATCGTGGAGGGGGCTCACCCCTCCACTTT	CASSQDRGGGSPLHF
TRBJ2-3	NA	TRBD2	TRBV10-3	TGTGCCACCGGGACTAGCGCCCCAGATACGCAGTATTTT	CATGTSAPDTQYF
TRBJ1-1	NA	NA	TRBV3-2	TGTGCCAGCAGCCAAGAGGGCTTTACAGTGGTGAAGTCCACTGAAGCTTTCTTT	CASSQEGFTVVKSTEAFF